The next 16 T cell receptor beta chains were all read from a single sample in a study of blood T cells in healthy people across ages (dated by TCRdb to between 2015 and 2017). The protocol used for the library was 5' RACE. Reads for this sample came from an Illumina HiSeq 2500. A second roughly 7 to 11 cycle PCR used a sample-barcoded 5' primer and a J-beta primer mix. TCRdb cleaned the public reads at Q25 with fastp, built clones with MiXCR and kept in-frame beta chains. A single entry per CDR3 protein holds the most common genes and DNA from its merged rows. The sample profile shows hundreds of thousands of distinct CDR3 sequences; around 49% of them were found once. The ten largest clones take up around 32% of the sample. Source material: blood. The receptor source for this set is a woman aged 55-69 years in good health.

This chain uses TRBV7-3 with TRBJ2-7; the D call may be TRBD1 or TRBD2 (7 bases each). The J call may be faulty, since TRBJ2-5 better matches the DNA end. The V gene's germline CDR1 is SGHTA and CDR2 FQGTGA. There are 15 residues in the CDR3. The CDR3 is CASSGSGTVGETQYF. The CDR3, as DNA: TGTGCCAGCAGCGGAAGCGGGACAGTCGGGGAGACCCAGTACTTC.

This clonotype was seen a few times. V usage is TRBV20-1 and J usage is TRBJ1-2; no definite D call. The germline V and J ends were trimmed by 3 bases and 3 bases, with 11 bases remaining between them. The CDR3 is made up of 13 amino acids. The germline gives CDR1 DFQATT, CDR2 SNEGSKA (reference sequence). The CDR3 sequence: CSASPETYYGYTF. The CDR3 nucleotides read TGCAGTGCTAGTCCGGAGACGTACTATGGCTACACCTTC.

This clonotype was counted once. This rearrangement joins TRBV7-9 to TRBJ1-2, with TRBD1 matching over 7 bases. CDR3 size: 12 residues. V lost 5 bases to trimming and J lost 12 bases; unmatched junction nucleotides: 9. Germline-derived CDR1 and CDR2 are SEHNR and FQNEAQ (reference sequence). The CDR3 DNA reads as TGTGCCAGCAGCCACGGACAGGCCGAAAACACCTTC. It is translated as CASSHGQAENTF. Full variable domain (rest looked up from reference TRBV7-9 and TRBJ1-2): DTGVSQNPRHKITKRGQNVTFRCDPISEHNRLYWYRQTLGQGPEFLTYFQNEAQLEKSRLLSDRFSAERPKGSFSTLEIQRTEQGDSAMYLCASSHGQAENTFGSGTRLTVV.

The chain has TRBV20-1 and TRBJ2-7; TRBD2 matches 7 bases. CDR1 is DFQATT and CDR2 is SNEGSKA in the germline V gene (reference sequence). The ends lost 0 bases at V and 1 base at J; junction bases unmatched: 9. The CDR3 loop spans 16 amino acids. The CDR3 is CSARDPGGTRSYEQYF. The CDR3 DNA reads TGCAGTGCTAGAGATCCGGGAGGCACACGTTCCTACGAGCAGTACTTC.

This CDR3 reads CSASPSGQGSYEQYF. The CDR3 coding sequence is TGCAGTGCTAGTCCCTCGGGACAGGGATCCTACGAGCAGTACTTC. The V gene is TRBV20-1, the J gene TRBJ2-7, with TRBD1 identical over 9 bases. The CDR3 is 15 amino acids. Trimming at V came to 3 bases and at J to 1 base, leaving 7 bases not matched to a gene. CDR1 is DFQATT and CDR2 is SNEGSKA in the germline V gene (reference sequence).

The rearrangement uses TRBV5-4 and TRBJ1-1; possibly TRBD1 for D (6 bases). The CDR3 runs 16 residues. Per the germline V gene, CDR1 is SGHNT and CDR2 is YYREEE (reference sequence). V lost 2 bases and J lost 1, with 15 bases in between. The CDR3 here is CASSLRSPGQNTEAFF. DNA for the CDR3: TGTGCCAGCAGCTTACGTTCCCCGGGACAGAACACTGAAGCTTTCTTT.

This clonotype has just a few counts. This chain uses TRBV7-2 with TRBJ1-1; 9 nucleotides agree with TRBD1. The J segment lost 11 bases and the V segment lost 5 bases, leaving 21 bases of the junction unmatched. This CDR3 region has 17 residues. The germline gives CDR1 SGHTA, CDR2 FQGNSA. CDR3 bases: TGTGCCAGCAGCGCAAATATCCGTAGCCGGACAGGGGTGCGGGCTTTCTTT. The encoded protein is CASSANIRSRTGVRAFF.

The chain uses TRBV27 and TRBJ2-5, with TRBD1 matching 8 bases. The J call may be in error: the DNA end matches TRBJ2-7 better. The CDR3 has 15 residues. CDR1 is MNHEY, CDR2 SMNVEV, per germline (reference sequence). DNA of the CDR3: TGTGCCAGCAGTTTAAAGGACAGGGCTGATTACGAGCAGTACTTC. The encoded protein is CASSLKDRADYEQYF.

This chain uses TRBV20-1 with TRBJ2-1, with D maybe TRBD1 (5 bases). The DNA end lines up better with TRBJ2-7; the J call may be wrong. The CDR3 extends over 12 amino acids. Germline CDR1 is DFQATT and CDR2 is SNEGSKA (reference sequence). CDR3 protein: CSAPDTYNEQYF. DNA of the CDR3: TGCAGTGCCCCGGACACATACAATGAGCAGTACTTC.

The chain carries TRBV3-1 and TRBJ2-7; D uncertain. V was pared by 0 bases and J by 0 bases, with 18 bases between. Germline V gene lookup returns CDR1 LGHDT and CDR2 YNNKEL (reference sequence). The CDR3 has 18 amino acids. CDR3 coding DNA: TGTGCCAGCAGCCAAGATCCCAGGAACCGACGGTACTCCTACGAGCAGTACTTC. Its protein product is CASSQDPRNRRYSYEQYF.

This clonotype was found a few times. The chain combines TRBV6-5 with TRBJ1-2; D unclear. The V end lost 1 base, the J end lost 7 bases, and 7 bases lay between the germline ends. CDR3 length equals 12 residues. Looked up from germline, CDR1 is MNHEY and CDR2 is SVGAGI. CDR3 nucleotides: TGTGCCAGCAGTTACTGGAACGGTGGCTACACCTTC. The encoded protein is CASSYWNGGYTF.

The rearrangement links TRBV20-1 to TRBJ1-2; TRBD1 agrees at 9 bases. The CDR3 length is 15 residues. Germline V gene sequence: CDR1 DFQATT, CDR2 SNEGSKA (reference sequence). With V trimmed by 3 bases and J by 5 bases, 10 bases remained unmatched. This CDR3 is CSASPLTGGGYGYTF. CDR3 coding DNA: TGCAGTGCTAGCCCCCTAACAGGGGGCGGTTATGGCTACACCTTC.

The rearrangement joins TRBV20-1 to TRBJ2-1, with a possible D match to TRBD2 (5 bases). Matching the DNA end better, TRBJ2-7 makes the J call doubtful. Per the germline V gene, CDR1 is DFQATT and CDR2 is SNEGSKA (reference sequence). This CDR3 has 16 amino acids. In DNA, the CDR3 is TGCAGTGCTAGGGTCCGGTCAGCTAGCTCCTACAATGAGCAGTACTTC. Residues: CSARVRSASSYNEQYF.

The rearrangement links TRBV27 to TRBJ1-4; D uncertain. Germline lookup yields CDR1 MNHEY and CDR2 SMNVEV (reference sequence). The CDR3 loop spans 14 amino acids. V gave up 6 bases and J gave up 8 bases, with 16 bases separating them. The CDR3 coding sequence is TGTGCCAGCAGCCTACACGGGAACGCAGAAAAACTGTTTTTT. Its protein is CASSLHGNAEKLFF.

This clonotype showed up just once. The CDR3 DNA is TGTGCCAGCAGTGCCTTGACAGGGATGGGAGAGACCCAGTACTTC. As protein: CASSALTGMGETQYF. The chain has TRBV2 and TRBJ2-5, with TRBD1 identical over 7 bases. Germline V lookup: CDR1 SNHLY, CDR2 FYNNEI. CDR3 length: 15 amino acids. Trimming took 4 bases from V and 4 from J; bases not matched to a gene: 9. Drawing the rest from reference TRBV2 and TRBJ2-5, the complete variable domain is EPEVTQTPSHQVTQMGQEVILRCVPISNHLYFYWYRQILGQKVEFLVSFYNNEISEKSEIFDDQFSVERPDGSNFTLKIRSTKLEDSAMYFCASSALTGMGETQYFGPGTRLLVL.

This clonotype was detected a few times. The chain joins TRBV5-1 to TRBJ2-1; 8 nucleotides match TRBD1. The CDR3 loop spans 15 amino acids. J lost 7 bases, V lost 4 bases, and 10 bases had no gene match. The germline CDR1 and CDR2 sequences are SGHRS and YFSETQ. The CDR3 loop is CASSVAGGAENEQFF. The CDR3 bases are TGCGCCAGCAGCGTGGCAGGGGGCGCCGAGAATGAGCAGTTCTTC.